This T cell receptor beta chain originates from a study of cytomegalovirus exposure and HLA in healthy donors. On this clone: Its matching antigen is unknown.

Points from the study as a whole: Despite most TCR sequences being rare, some public TCRs occurred in many donors.

PCR was performed using 60 Vbeta and 13 Jbeta primers. Assay used: immunoSEQ multiplex PCR; TCRdb lists only in-frame clones, some missing. This sample has 250,000 or so clones, with around 90% found just once. Per germline, CDR1 ENHRY and CDR2 SYGVKD. The CDR3 loop spans 14 amino acids. V shed 3 bases, J shed 9 bases, and the junction held 10 bases outside the gene matches. This receptor was identified in a girl under 10 years old in good health and CMV-seronegative. The gene calls are TRBV10-3 and TRBJ2-5, with 7 bases lining up with TRBD1. Sequenced input: PBMCs. CDR3 nucleotide sequence: TGTGCCATCAGTGAAGGGACAGACCCGCAGCCCCAGTACTTC. It is translated as CAISEGTDPQPQYF.